This T cell receptor (beta chain) was obtained from a study of read filtering for tumor transcriptome and immune sequencing. Overall study context: Patients were around 17 male and about 15 female, mean age approximately 70 years, range roughly 47 to 85. Study-level results: Without single-read clonotypes, shared clonotype proportions correlated more between IR-seq and RNA-seq.

The CDR3 covers 14 residues. Germline V lookup: CDR1 MDHEN, CDR2 SYDVKM. Deletions cut 10 bases from V and 3 bases from J, with 18 bases between. From 300 to 450 ng of RNA, a library with molecular barcoded alpha/delta and beta/gamma adaptors was made. Each CDR3 protein gets one entry after TCRdb re-called the reads with MiXCR. Found here are under 80,000 distinct CDR3 sequences, around 21% of them singletons; the top ten hold roughly 13%. This clonotype was seen ten or more times. Antigen: not known. Bone marrow was sampled from every patient at the time of active disease. The specimen was a population of CD138-negative cells sorted from bone marrow. The TCR originated in a donor aged 40 or over with multiple myeloma. This sequence joins TRBV28 and TRBJ1-1; D may be TRBD1 (5 bases). The CDR3: CAILSQGIYTEAFF. The CDR3 nucleotides read TGTGCCATCCTATCGCAGGGCATTTACACTGAAGCTTTCTTT.